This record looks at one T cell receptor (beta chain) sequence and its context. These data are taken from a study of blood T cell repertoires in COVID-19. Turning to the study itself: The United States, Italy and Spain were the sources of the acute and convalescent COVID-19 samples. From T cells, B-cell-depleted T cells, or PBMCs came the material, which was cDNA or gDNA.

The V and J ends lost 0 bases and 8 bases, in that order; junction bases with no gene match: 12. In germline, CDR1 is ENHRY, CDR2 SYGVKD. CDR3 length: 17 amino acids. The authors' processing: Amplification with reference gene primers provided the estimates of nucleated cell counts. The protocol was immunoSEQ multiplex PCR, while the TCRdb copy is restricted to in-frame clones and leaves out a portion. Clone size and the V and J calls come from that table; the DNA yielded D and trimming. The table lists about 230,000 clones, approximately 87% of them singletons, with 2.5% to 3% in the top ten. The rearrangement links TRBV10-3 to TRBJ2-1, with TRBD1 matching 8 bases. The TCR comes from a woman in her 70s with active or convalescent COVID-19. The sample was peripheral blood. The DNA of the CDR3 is TGTGCCATCAGTGAGTCGACAGGCAGGGGGCAGTTTGATGAGCAGTTCTTC. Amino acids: CAISESTGRGQFDEQFF.